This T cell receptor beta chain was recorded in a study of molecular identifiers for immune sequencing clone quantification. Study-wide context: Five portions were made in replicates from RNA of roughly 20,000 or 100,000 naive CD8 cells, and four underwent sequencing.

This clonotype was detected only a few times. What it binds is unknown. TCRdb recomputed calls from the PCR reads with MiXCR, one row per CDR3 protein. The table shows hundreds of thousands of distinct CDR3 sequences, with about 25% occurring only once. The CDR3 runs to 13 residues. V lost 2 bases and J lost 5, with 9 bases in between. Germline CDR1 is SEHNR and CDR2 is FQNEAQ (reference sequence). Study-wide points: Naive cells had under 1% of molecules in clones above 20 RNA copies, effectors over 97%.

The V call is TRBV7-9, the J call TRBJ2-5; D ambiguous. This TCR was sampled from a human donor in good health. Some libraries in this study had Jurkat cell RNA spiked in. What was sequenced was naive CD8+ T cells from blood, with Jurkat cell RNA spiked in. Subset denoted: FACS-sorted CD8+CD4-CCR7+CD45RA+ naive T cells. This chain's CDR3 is CASSLRSLETQYF. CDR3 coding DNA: TGTGCCAGCAGCTTAAGGTCCCTGGAGACCCAGTACTTC.